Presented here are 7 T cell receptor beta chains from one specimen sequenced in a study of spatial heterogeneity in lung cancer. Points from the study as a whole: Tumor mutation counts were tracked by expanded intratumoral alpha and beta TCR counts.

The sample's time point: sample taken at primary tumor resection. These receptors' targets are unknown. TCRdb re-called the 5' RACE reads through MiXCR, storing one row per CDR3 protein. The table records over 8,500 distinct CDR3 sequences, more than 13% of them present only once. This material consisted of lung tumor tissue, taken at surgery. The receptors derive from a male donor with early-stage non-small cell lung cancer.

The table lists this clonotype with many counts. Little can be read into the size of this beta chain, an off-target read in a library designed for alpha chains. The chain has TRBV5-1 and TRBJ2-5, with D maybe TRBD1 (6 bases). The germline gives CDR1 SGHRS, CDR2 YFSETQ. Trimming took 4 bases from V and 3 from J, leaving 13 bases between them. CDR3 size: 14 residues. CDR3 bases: TGCGCCAGCAGCCAACCGGACAGTAAAGAGACCCAGTACTTC. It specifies CASSQPDSKETQYF. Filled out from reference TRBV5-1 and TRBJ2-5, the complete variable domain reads KAGVTQTPRYLIKTRGQQVTLSCSPISGHRSVSWYQQTPGQGLQFLFEYFSETQRNKGNFPGRFSGRQFSNSRSEMNVSTLELGDSALYLCASSQPDSKETQYFGPGTRLLVL.

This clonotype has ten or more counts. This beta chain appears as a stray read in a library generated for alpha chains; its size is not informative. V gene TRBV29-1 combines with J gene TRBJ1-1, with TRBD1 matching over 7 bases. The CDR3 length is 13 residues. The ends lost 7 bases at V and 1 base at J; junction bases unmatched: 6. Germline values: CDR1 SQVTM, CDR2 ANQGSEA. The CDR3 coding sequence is TGCAGCGGGGACAGCTTAACGAACACTGAAGCTTTCTTT. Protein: CSGDSLTNTEAFF.

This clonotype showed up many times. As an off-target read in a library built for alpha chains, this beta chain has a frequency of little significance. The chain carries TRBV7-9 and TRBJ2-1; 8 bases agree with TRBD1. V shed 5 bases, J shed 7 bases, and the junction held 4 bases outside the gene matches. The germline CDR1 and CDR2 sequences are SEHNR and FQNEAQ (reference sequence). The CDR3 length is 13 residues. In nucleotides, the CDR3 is TGTGCCAGCAGCCGGACAGGGAGGAATGAGCAGTTCTTC. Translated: CASSRTGRNEQFF.

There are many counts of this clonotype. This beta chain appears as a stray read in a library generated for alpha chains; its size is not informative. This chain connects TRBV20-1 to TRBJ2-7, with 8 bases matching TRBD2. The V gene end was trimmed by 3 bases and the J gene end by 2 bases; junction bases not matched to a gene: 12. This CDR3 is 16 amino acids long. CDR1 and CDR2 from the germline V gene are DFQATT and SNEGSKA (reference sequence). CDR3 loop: CSASSAGGRLAYEQYF. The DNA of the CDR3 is TGCAGTGCTAGCTCTGCGGGAGGAAGACTAGCCTACGAGCAGTACTTC.

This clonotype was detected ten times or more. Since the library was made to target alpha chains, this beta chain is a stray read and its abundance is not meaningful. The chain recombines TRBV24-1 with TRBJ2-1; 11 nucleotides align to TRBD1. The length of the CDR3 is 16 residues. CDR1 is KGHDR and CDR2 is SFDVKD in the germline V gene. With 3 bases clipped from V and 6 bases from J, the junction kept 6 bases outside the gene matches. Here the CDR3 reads CATSDPGGTGGNEQFF. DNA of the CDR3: TGTGCCACCAGTGATCCTGGCGGGACAGGGGGCAATGAGCAGTTCTTC.

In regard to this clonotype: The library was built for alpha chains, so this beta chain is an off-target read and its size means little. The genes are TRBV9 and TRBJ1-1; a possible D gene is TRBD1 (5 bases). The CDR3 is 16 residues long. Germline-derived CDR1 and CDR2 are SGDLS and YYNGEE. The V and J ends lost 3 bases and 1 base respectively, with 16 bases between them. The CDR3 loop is CASSALREVGNTEAFF. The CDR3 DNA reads TGTGCCAGCAGCGCCCTCAGGGAGGTGGGGAACACTGAAGCTTTCTTT.

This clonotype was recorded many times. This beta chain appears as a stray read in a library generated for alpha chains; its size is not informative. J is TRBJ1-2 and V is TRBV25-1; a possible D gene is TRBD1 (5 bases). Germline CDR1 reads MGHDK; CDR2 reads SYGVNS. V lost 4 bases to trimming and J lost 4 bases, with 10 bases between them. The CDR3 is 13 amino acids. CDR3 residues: CASSVRGLYGYTF. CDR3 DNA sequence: TGTGCCAGCAGTGTCCGGGGACTCTATGGCTACACCTTC.